This TCR beta chain was sequenced for a study of patients and donors after allogeneic stem cell transplantation. This clonotype occurred a few times. Using its own MiXCR run on the RT-PCR reads, TCRdb lists one record per CDR3 protein. The sample includes roughly 250,000 distinct CDR3 sequences, roughly 13% of them seen just once. Germline CDR1 GTSNPN, CDR2 SVGIG (reference sequence). J gave up 7 bases and V 3 bases, and 7 bases lay outside the gene matches. This CDR3 has 13 residues. The TCR originated in a human donor who was either an allogeneic HSCT recipient or a stem cell or donor lymphocyte infusion donor (not recorded which). It is not recorded whose cells these are; they may come from a transplant donor. The material sequenced was blood, either unsorted or a sorted T cell fraction (not recorded which). The rearrangement uses TRBV30 and TRBJ1-2; the match to TRBD1 covers 8 bases. The CDR3 coding sequence is TGTGCCTGGAGGGGGGACAGGAGGTCTGGCTACACCTTC. Translation: CAWRGDRRSGYTF.